A selection of T cell receptor beta chains follows, all from one sample in a study of identical twins. TCRdb independently ran MiXCR on the 5' RACE reads; one entry per CDR3 protein. The sample consists of about 920,000 distinct CDR3 sequences, 10% to 15% of them appearing once. This sample was shared with a second study, whose subject was yellow fever vaccine responses in identical twins.

The sample taken for sequencing was PBMCs. The source is a woman aged 18-30 years in good health. Each CDR3 is given without its conserved first and last residue. D genes are given only for firm matches.

D	V	J	CDR3
TRBD1	TRBV29-1	TRBJ1-3	SVGSQGALAGNTIY
.	TRBV25-1	TRBJ2-5	ASSEGPETQY
.	TRBV11-2	TRBJ2-5	ASSLGSGSASNQETQY
.	TRBV6-5	TRBJ1-2	ASSSTGFNYGYT
TRBD1	TRBV5-1	TRBJ2-7	ASSSQTGGRVYAYEQY
.	TRBV7-9	TRBJ1-1	ASSLVGGGGGLTEAF
.	TRBV12-3/TRBV12-4	TRBJ2-5	ASSLGQDQETQY
TRBD2	TRBV27	TRBJ2-7	ASSLGQSGGVLREQY
TRBD2	TRBV5-1	TRBJ2-1	ASSTTSGPQGEQF
TRBD2	TRBV5-1	TRBJ2-3	ASSRALAGGFGTDTQY